The following is a TCR beta chain sequence with its context. Its antigen is unidentified. The sample originates from a study of cytomegalovirus exposure and HLA in healthy donors. It was with 60 Vbeta and 13 Jbeta primers that the PCR ran. Some clones are missing from TCRdb's copy, which holds only in-frame ones; the method was immunoSEQ multiplex PCR. The repertoire table contains around 130,000 clones. General study findings and limits: Specific recognition of CMV antigens was confirmed in vitro for three chains (all CMV-associated). Common viral pathogens seemed, in a later analysis, to connect with several of the most significant clusters. Later analysis associated a missense DCLRE1C variant with TCR beta V- and J-gene trimming. Later on, analysis showed that most CMV-associated TCR beta chains appeared to be HLA-restricted.

The receptor was isolated from a woman aged 40 to 50 in good health and CMV-seronegative. Source material: PBMCs.

The chain's CDR3 is CATLLGVNYGYTF. CDR3 nucleotides: TGTGCCACCCTGTTAGGGGTCAACTATGGCTACACCTTC. The chain has TRBV28 and TRBJ1-2, with TRBD1 as a possible D gene (5 bases). Looked up from germline, CDR1 is MDHEN and CDR2 is SYDVKM. V lost 10 bases and J 2 bases, leaving 14 bases between the germline ends. This CDR3 is 13 amino acids long.